The 19 T cell receptor beta chains listed next were all sequenced from one sample in a study of radiotherapy plus CTLA-4 blockade in lung cancer. TCRdb's table, derived via immunoSEQ multiplex PCR, lists solely in-frame clones and lacks some. The repertoire consists of about 97,000 clones, with approximately 74% occurring once and the leading ten covering around 2.8%. Source: peripheral blood, taken from a patient treated with radiotherapy plus ipilimumab. These receptors all come from a human donor with non-small cell lung cancer who had a partial response to radiotherapy plus ipilimumab. Some clones in this sample may be carry-over from other donors' samples.

The chain links TRBV13 to TRBJ1-2, with 8 bases matching TRBD1. Germline V gene data show CDR1 as PRHDT and CDR2 as FYEKMQ (reference sequence). V was pared by 4 bases and J by 4 bases, with 8 bases of the junction left unmatched. CDR3 length equals 15 residues. CDR3: CASSSQGAGSYGYTF. CDR3 sequence (DNA): TGTGCCAGCAGCTCCCAGGGGGCCGGTAGCTATGGCTACACCTTC.

This chain uses TRBV6-5 with TRBJ2-4, with 8 positions matching TRBD2. This CDR3 comprises 15 residues. V dropped 6 bases and J dropped 0; count of bases not matched to a gene: 4. CDR1 and CDR2 (germline): MNHEY, SVGAGI. The CDR3 sequence: CASRPGGEAKNIQYF. As DNA, the CDR3 is TGTGCCAGCAGGCCGGGGGGGGAAGCCAAAAACATTCAGTACTTC.

The rearrangement uses TRBV19 and TRBJ1-1; TRBD1 might be the D (5 bases). The V end was cut by 4 bases, the J end by 0 bases, with 9 bases between. CDR3 length equals 14 residues. Germline values: CDR1 LNHDA, CDR2 SQIVND (reference sequence). The CDR3 DNA reads as TGTGCCAGTAGTAGAGCAGGGTTGAACACTGAAGCTTTCTTT. It yields the protein CASSRAGLNTEAFF.

The gene calls are TRBV5-1 and TRBJ2-7; 7 nucleotides match TRBD1. The CDR3 length is 14 residues. The germline CDR1 and CDR2 sequences are SGHRS and YFSETQ. V lost 4 bases and J lost 6; bases outside the gene matches: 10. CDR3 nucleotides: TGCGCCAGCAGCGTCGCTAACAGGGGAAGCGAGCAGTACTTC. It specifies CASSVANRGSEQYF.

V gene TRBV7-8 combines with J gene TRBJ2-1, with 9 bases fitting TRBD2. Germline CDR1 reads SGHVS; CDR2 reads FQNEAQ. The CDR3 runs to 16 residues. Trimming cost V 3 bases and J 4 bases; bases outside gene matches: 7. This CDR3 reads CASSLSSGRAYNEQFF. In DNA form, the CDR3 reads TGTGCCAGCAGCTTGAGTAGCGGGAGAGCTTACAATGAGCAGTTCTTC.

As DNA, the CDR3 is TGTGCCAGCAGCCCCTACAGGCCAGAGAGAGGCTACACCTTC. This codes for CASSPYRPERGYTF. The V gene is TRBV7-6, the J gene TRBJ1-2; perhaps TRBD1 as D (5 bases). The CDR3 spans 14 residues. Germline lookup yields CDR1 SGHVS and CDR2 FNYEAQ. Between the trimmed V and J ends, which lost 5 bases and 8 bases, there was a span of 18 bases.

The rearrangement uses TRBV19 and TRBJ1-5, with TRBD1 as a possible D gene (5 bases). Trimming removed 7 bases from V and 5 bases from J, with 15 bases in between. This CDR3 is built from 14 residues. Germline CDR1 is LNHDA and CDR2 is SQIVND (reference sequence). CDR3 loop: CASTLRAGDQPQHF. In nucleotides, the CDR3 is TGTGCCAGTACCTTGAGGGCGGGGGATCAGCCCCAGCATTTT.

The chain uses TRBV21-1 and TRBJ2-7; no DNA check was done on the table's D call, TRBD1. TRBV21-1 is tagged as a pseudogene. The CDR3 has 16 residues. The CDR3 spells CASSNAGQGGSYEQYF. CDR3 DNA sequence: TGTGCCAGCAGCAATGCTGGACAGGGAGGTTCCTACGAGCAGTACTTC.

The J gene is TRBJ2-5, the V gene TRBV7-2, with 10 bases that match TRBD2. V lost 7 bases and J lost 0; bases outside the gene matches: 11. Germline V CDR1 and CDR2: SGHTA, FQGNSA. The CDR3 sequence is 17 residues long. Written as DNA, the CDR3 is TGTGCCAGCACAGCGCCTACTAGCGGGGCGTACCAAGAGACCCAGTACTTC. The encoded protein is CASTAPTSGAYQETQYF.

The rearrangement uses TRBV19 and TRBJ1-2; D ambiguous. The CDR3 is 14 residues long. Trimming left V 3 bases short and J 8 bases short, with 16 bases between. Germline loops: CDR1 LNHDA, CDR2 SQIVND (reference sequence). The CDR3 bases are TGTGCCAGTAGTATTAAGGAAGGTTCGGGAGGCTACACCTTC. Translating it yields CASSIKEGSGGYTF. The whole variable domain, remainder taken from reference TRBV19 and TRBJ1-2, is DGGITQSPKYLFRKEGQNVTLSCEQNLNHDAMYWYRQDPGQGLRLIYYSQIVNDFQKGDIAEGYSVSREKKESFPLTVTSAQKNPTAFYLCASSIKEGSGGYTFGSGTRLTVV.

This rearrangement joins TRBV15 to TRBJ2-5, with D tentatively TRBD1 (5 bases). The V end lost 8 bases, the J end lost 2 bases, and 12 bases lay between the germline ends. CDR1 LNHNV and CDR2 YYDKDF come from the germline V gene (reference sequence). The CDR3 runs 13 residues. DNA of the CDR3: TGTGCCACCCGTTTGACAGTTCAAGAGACCCAGTACTTC. This sequence encodes CATRLTVQETQYF.

The chain recombines TRBV6-5 with TRBJ1-1; the match to TRBD1 covers 7 bases. The junction had 3 bases not matched to a gene; V was cut back by 6 bases and J by 2 bases. Looked up from germline, CDR1 is MNHEY and CDR2 is SVGAGI. The CDR3 totals 13 residues. CDR3 amino acids: CASRGQVNTEAFF. CDR3 sequence (DNA): TGTGCCAGCAGAGGACAGGTTAACACTGAAGCTTTCTTT.

The chain links TRBV7-9 to TRBJ2-7, with D hard to call. CDR3 length: 15 residues. V gave up 3 bases and J gave up 5 bases, with 17 bases separating them. CDR1 SEHNR and CDR2 FQNEAQ come from the germline V gene (reference sequence). CDR3 DNA sequence: TGTGCCAGCAGCTTTGGCCTCCCTAGGCGTAACGAGCAGTACTTC. It translates to CASSFGLPRRNEQYF.

The chain carries TRBV29-1 and TRBJ2-1; 7 nucleotides match TRBD1. The CDR3 consists of 11 residues. Germline loops: CDR1 SQVTM, CDR2 ANQGSEA. Losses at the gene ends were 5 bases for V and 8 bases for J; bases not matched to a gene: 3. In nucleotides, the CDR3 is TGCAGCGTTCACAGGGGTGATGAGCAGTTCTTC. It yields the protein CSVHRGDEQFF.

This sequence joins TRBV5-4 and TRBJ2-3; D possibly corresponds to TRBD2 (6 bases). CDR1 is SGHNT and CDR2 is YYREEE in the germline V gene (reference sequence). Trimming took off 4 bases at V and 2 bases at J, with 8 bases between the two ends. The CDR3 consists of 13 residues. The CDR3 here is CASSRDSTDTQYF. The CDR3 DNA follows: TGTGCCAGCAGCCGGGACTCCACAGATACGCAGTATTTT.

V usage is TRBV27 and J usage is TRBJ2-7; 7 bases line up with TRBD2. After removal of 3 bases from V and 3 bases from J, the junction contained 5 bases not matched to a gene. The CDR3 contains 14 residues. Germline V CDR1 and CDR2: MNHEY, SMNVEV (reference sequence). CDR3 sequence reads: CASSLKRGFYEQYF. In DNA, the CDR3 is TGTGCCAGCAGTTTGAAGCGGGGATTCTACGAGCAGTACTTC.

In its sample, this clone was seen once. CDR3 sequence: CASSYSLEEERYEQYF. In DNA, the CDR3 is TGTGCCAGCAGTTACTCATTGGAGGAGGAACGGTACGAGCAGTACTTC. This sequence joins TRBV6-5 and TRBJ2-5; D is possibly TRBD2 (5 bases). With the DNA end fitting TRBJ2-7 better, the J assignment may be wrong. CDR3 length: 16 residues. Looked up from germline, CDR1 is MNHEY and CDR2 is SVGAGI.

The rearrangement links TRBV19 to TRBJ2-5, with a tentative D call TRBD2 (5 bases). V shed 9 bases and J shed 1 base, with 9 bases lying between them. This CDR3 comprises 12 residues. The germline CDR1 and CDR2 sequences are LNHDA and SQIVND (reference sequence). The CDR3 loop is CASGRGQETQYF. DNA of the CDR3: TGTGCCAGCGGACGGGGCCAAGAGACCCAGTACTTC.

V and J are TRBV9 and TRBJ2-5; no firm D call. CDR3 size: 12 residues. V lost 4 bases and J lost 5, with 9 bases in between. Germline V lookup: CDR1 SGDLS, CDR2 YYNGEE. CDR3 sequence reads: CASSNPRETQYF. CDR3 DNA: TGTGCCAGCAGCAACCCGCGGGAGACCCAGTACTTC.